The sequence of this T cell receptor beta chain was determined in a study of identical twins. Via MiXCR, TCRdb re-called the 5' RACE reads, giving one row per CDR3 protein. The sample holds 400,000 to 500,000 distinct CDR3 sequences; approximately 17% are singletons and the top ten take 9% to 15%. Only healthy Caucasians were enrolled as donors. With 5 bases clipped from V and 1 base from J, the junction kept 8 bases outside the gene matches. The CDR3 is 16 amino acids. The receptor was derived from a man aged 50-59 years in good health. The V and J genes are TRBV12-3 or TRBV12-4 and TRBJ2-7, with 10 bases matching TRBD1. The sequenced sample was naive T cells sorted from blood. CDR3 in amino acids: CASSPGQGKESYEQYF. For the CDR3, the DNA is TGTGCCAGCAGTCCGGGACAGGGGAAAGAGTCCTACGAGCAGTACTTC.